A single sample is the source of the 9 T cell receptor beta chains below, sequenced in a study of OX40 agonist ivuxolimab in advanced cancers. The data were produced by immunoSEQ multiplex PCR, yet TCRdb's version contains in-frame clones alone and is incomplete. The data show 30,000 to 45,000 clones, approximately 78% seen once. The source material was CD4+ or CD8+ T cells sorted from blood, sampled in a trial of the OX40 agonist ivuxolimab. Receptors were obtained from an adult with an advanced solid tumor such as melanoma, head and neck, liver or kidney cancer.

V and J are TRBV7-8 and TRBJ2-5; tentatively, D is TRBD1 or TRBD2 (5 bases each). The CDR3 has 14 amino acids. Germline V gene sequence: CDR1 SGHVS, CDR2 FQNEAQ. Trimming took 5 bases from V and 0 from J, leaving 10 bases between them. The CDR3 region is CASSPGTHQETQYF. The CDR3 DNA reads as TGTGCCAGCAGCCCTGGGACGCACCAAGAGACCCAGTACTTC.

The J gene is TRBJ1-1, the V gene TRBV25-1; D remains ambiguous. The CDR3 has 14 residues. Trimming left V 6 bases short and J 1 base short, with 12 bases between. The germline CDR1 and CDR2 sequences are MGHDK and SYGVNS. CDR3 residues: CASSFSGSNTEAFF. As DNA, the CDR3 is TGTGCCAGCAGCTTTTCGGGGTCGAACACTGAAGCTTTCTTT. Based on the CDR3 plus reference TRBV25-1 and TRBJ1-1, the full variable domain is EADIYQTPRYLVIGTGKKITLECSQTMGHDKMYWYQQDPGMELHLIHYSYGVNSTEKGDLSSESTVSRIRTEHFPLTLESARPSHTSQYLCASSFSGSNTEAFFGQGTRLTVV.

The chain employs TRBV6-1 and TRBJ2-7; 11 nucleotides match TRBD2. With V trimmed by 4 bases and J by 2 bases, 4 bases remained unmatched. Germline V gene lookup returns CDR1 MNHNS and CDR2 SASEGT. This CDR3 spans 15 amino acids. CDR3 bases: TGTGCCAGCAGTGCCCCTAGCGGGAGGACCTACGAGCAGTACTTC. It codes for CASSAPSGRTYEQYF.

The gene calls are TRBV15 and TRBJ2-3; no firm D call. This CDR3 has 15 amino acids. Germline V CDR1 and CDR2: LNHNV, YYDKDF (reference sequence). Trimming removed 0 bases at V and 0 bases at J, with 7 bases between. This chain's CDR3 is CATSRDFTSTDTQYF. The CDR3 DNA reads as TGTGCCACCAGCAGAGATTTCACTAGCACAGATACGCAGTATTTT.

The chain has TRBV5-5 and TRBJ2-3; 8 bases align to TRBD1. CDR1 is SGHKS, CDR2 YYEKEE, per germline (reference sequence). J was trimmed by 3 bases and V by 3 bases; bases with no gene match: 9. The CDR3 sequence is 16 residues long. The CDR3 region has the DNA TGTGCCAGCAGCTACAGGACAGGGAGTAGTACAGATACGCAGTATTTT. Translated, it gives CASSYRTGSSTDTQYF. Full variable domain (remainder filled in from reference TRBV5-5 and TRBJ2-3): DAGVTQSPTHLIKTRGQQVTLRCSPISGHKSVSWYQQVLGQGPQFIFQYYEKEERGRGNFPDRFSARQFPNYSSELNVNALLLGDSALYLCASSYRTGSSTDTQYFGPGTRLTVL.

The chain couples TRBV30 to TRBJ1-2; no clear D gene. The CDR3 length is 13 residues. Germline-derived CDR1 and CDR2 are GTSNPN and SVGIG (reference sequence). V dropped 3 bases and J dropped 7 bases, with 15 bases sitting between them. CDR3 protein: CAWSGDLEGGYTF. CDR3 bases: TGTGCCTGGAGCGGAGATCTGGAGGGTGGCTACACCTTC. The entire variable domain, with the rest obtained from reference TRBV30 and TRBJ1-2, is as follows: SQTIHQWPATLVQPVGSPLSLECTVEGTSNPNLYWYRQAAGRGLQLLFYSVGIGQISSEVPQNLSASRPQDRQFILSSKKLLLSDSGFYLCAWSGDLEGGYTFGSGTRLTVV.

The chain uses TRBV28 and TRBJ2-1; D gene unclear. Germline assignment: CDR1 MDHEN and CDR2 SYDVKM. The CDR3 is 12 residues long. The germline V and J ends were trimmed by 6 bases and 12 bases, with 15 bases remaining between them. This chain's CDR3 is CASSPGPVGQFF. As DNA, the CDR3 is TGTGCCAGCAGCCCCGGGCCCGTAGGGCAGTTCTTC.

The rearrangement uses TRBV28 and TRBJ1-2; D is undetermined. V was clipped by 3 bases and J by 4 bases, with 6 bases between them. CDR3 length equals 12 residues. Germline values: CDR1 MDHEN, CDR2 SYDVKM. CDR3 sequence: CASSFAVYGYTF. The CDR3, as DNA: TGTGCCAGCAGTTTCGCTGTCTATGGCTACACCTTC.

The chain combines TRBV19 with TRBJ2-7; no reliable D call. The CDR3 has 14 amino acids. Between the trimmed V and J ends, which lost 7 bases and 2 bases, there was a span of 15 bases. The germline V gene has CDR1 LNHDA and CDR2 SQIVND (reference sequence). CDR3: CASKAGARTYEQYF. The CDR3 DNA follows: TGTGCCAGTAAAGCTGGCGCGCGGACCTACGAGCAGTACTTC.